Presented here are 12 T cell receptor beta chains from one specimen sequenced in a study of shared clonotypes between healthy human individuals. Using immunoSEQ multiplex PCR, the repertoire was profiled, and TCRdb retains in-frame clones only, with some absent. Seen here are approximately 980,000 clones, about three quarters observed once, and the top ten hold about 1.5%. Sequenced input: memory CD4+ T cells sorted from blood. Subset of the sample: CD45RA-negative fraction. These receptors were obtained from a man aged 18 to 35 in good health.

J is TRBJ1-5 and V is TRBV21-1; the table assigns TRBD1, which was not confirmed against the DNA. TRBV21-1 is a pseudogene. The CDR3 covers 15 residues. CDR3 loop: CASSTQGTGNQPQHF. CDR3 bases: TGTGCCAGCAGCACACAGGGAACGGGCAATCAGCCCCAGCATTTT.

The rearrangement uses TRBV30 and TRBJ2-7; 7 bases line up with TRBD1. Germline V gives CDR1 GTSNPN, CDR2 SVGIG (reference sequence). The CDR3 is made up of 15 amino acids. V dropped 0 bases and J dropped 0; count of bases not matched to a gene: 5. CDR3 bases: TGTGCCTGGAGTGTACCACAGGGGTTCTCCTACGAGCAGTACTTC. As protein: CAWSVPQGFSYEQYF.

Note on this clone: Other DNA sequences in the sample encode the same CDR3. J is TRBJ1-6 and V is TRBV5-4; the match to TRBD1 covers 9 bases. The junction had 2 bases not matched to a gene; V was cut back by 0 bases and J by 7 bases. The germline V gene encodes CDR1 SGHNT and CDR2 YYREEE (reference sequence). This CDR3 spans 15 amino acids. CDR3 protein: CASSLAGTGNSPLHF. The DNA for the CDR3 is TGTGCCAGCAGCTTGGCAGGGACAGGGAATTCACCCCTCCACTTT.

This chain links TRBV2 with TRBJ2-2, with D possibly matching TRBD1 (5 bases). The CDR3 has 14 residues. The V end was cut by 6 bases, the J end by 5 bases, with 13 bases between. Germline V lookup: CDR1 SNHLY, CDR2 FYNNEI. CDR3 DNA: TGTGCCAGCAGCAGAAAAAGGGGAACCGGGGAGCTGTTTTTT. This translates into CASSRKRGTGELFF.

This chain links TRBV27 with TRBJ1-5; 9 positions match TRBD1. V was pared by 8 bases and J by 6 bases, with 8 bases of the junction left unmatched. In germline, CDR1 is MNHEY, CDR2 SMNVEV (reference sequence). The CDR3 is 14 residues long. In nucleotides, the CDR3 is TGTGCCAGCCCGTGGGACAGGGAGGGTCAGCCCCAGCATTTT. It codes for CASPWDREGQPQHF.

This clone was seen a handful of times. The chain links TRBV6-4 to TRBJ1-4, with D possibly TRBD1 on 6 matching bases. This CDR3 spans 19 amino acids. Germline-derived CDR1 and CDR2 are MRHNA and SNTAGT. The V end was cut by 1 base, the J end by 0 bases, with 18 bases between. CDR3 sequence: CASSDCIVTGLSTNEKLFF. CDR3 nucleotide sequence: TGTGCCAGCAGTGACTGTATAGTTACAGGGTTATCAACTAATGAAAAACTGTTTTTT.

The genes are TRBV18 and TRBJ1-1; D is undetermined. CDR1 is KGHSH and CDR2 is LQKENI in the germline V gene. Trimming took off 6 bases at V and 2 bases at J, with 22 bases between the two ends. This CDR3 has 17 amino acids. CDR3 nucleotide sequence: TGTGCCAGCTCTCTAAATCCAGGCCTCGACTCTAACACTGAAGCTTTCTTT. Residues: CASSLNPGLDSNTEAFF.

The sample holds a few counts of this clone. V is TRBV10-2 and J is TRBJ2-1; possibly TRBD2 for D (7 bases). The CDR3 totals 14 residues. Germline loops: CDR1 WSHSY, CDR2 SAAADI. V was clipped by 4 bases and J by 10 bases, with 17 bases between them. The CDR3 DNA follows: TGCGCCAGCAGTGCAAGGGGGGGCCGGGAAGAGCAGTTCTTC. Its translation is CASSARGGREEQFF.

J is TRBJ1-1 and V is TRBV5-5; D is unresolved. The V and J ends lost 2 bases and 1 base respectively, with 6 bases between them. Germline loops: CDR1 SGHKS, CDR2 YYEKEE (reference sequence). CDR3 length equals 13 residues. The CDR3 DNA follows: TGTGCCAGCAGCTTATTCCCGAACACTGAAGCTTTCTTT. It specifies CASSLFPNTEAFF.

The chain employs TRBV6-6 and TRBJ1-2; 11 bases agree with TRBD1. The CDR3 length is 15 residues. V was clipped by 2 bases and J by 5 bases; unmatched bases: 4. Germline values: CDR1 MNHNY, CDR2 SVGAGI (reference sequence). This CDR3 is CASSYGTGGRYGYTF. The CDR3 nucleotides are TGTGCCAGCAGTTACGGGACAGGGGGTCGATATGGCTACACCTTC.

V gene TRBV21-1 combines with J gene TRBJ1-2. TRBV21-1 is flagged as a pseudogene. The CDR3 is 9 residues long. The CDR3 sequence is CAHPGEYTF. The CDR3 DNA follows: TGTGCCCACCCCGGAGAGTACACCTTC.

This clone was detected only once. The chain carries TRBV30 and TRBJ2-1, with a possible D match to TRBD2 (5 bases). The V and J ends lost 8 bases and 4 bases respectively, with 12 bases between them. This CDR3 comprises 12 residues. Germline V gene lookup returns CDR1 GTSNPN and CDR2 SVGIG (reference sequence). The CDR3 here is CARGTGYNEQFF. CDR3 in DNA: TGTGCCCGGGGTACGGGTTACAATGAGCAGTTCTTC.